The T cell receptor beta chain under discussion was sequenced for a study of T cells in Graves' hyperthyroidism and ophthalmopathy. Exclusion criteria comprised uncontrolled infection, other autoimmune disease, pregnancy or lactation. Findings and caveats of the study: Separation of ophthalmopathy from stable hyperthyroidism was achieved by a 13 V-J model.

Trimming cost V 5 bases and J 9 bases; bases outside gene matches: 10. This CDR3 is built from 15 residues. TCR beta CDR3 sequences were amplified from RNA transcripts. HTBI primers were used for first-round RT-PCR of the TCR CDR3. A single record per CDR3 protein comes from TCRdb applying MiXCR to the multiplex PCR reads. This table has 600,000 or so distinct CDR3 sequences, 14% appearing once. This clonotype was counted at least ten times. Its matching antigen is unknown. Sequencing was performed on blood. The origin of this receptor is a woman between 45 and 65 years old with Graves' ophthalmopathy. The J gene is TRBJ2-1, the V gene TRBV12-3 or TRBV12-4; TRBD1 agrees at 10 bases. The DNA for the CDR3 is TGTGCCAGCAGTGCACCGGGACAGGGGAAGGGTGAGCAGTTCTTC. Translating gives CASSAPGQGKGEQFF.